The T cell receptor beta chain described here comes from a study of T cells in localized non-small cell lung cancer. Findings and limits, study-wide: Detection in adjacent lung was observed for a median 57 of the top 100 tumor clones.

This clone has a single count. Its specificity is not known. Sequencing used immunoSEQ multiplex PCR; TCRdb keeps in-frame clones, though not all of them. The data show 90,000 or so clones, approximately 86% seen once. CDR3 length: 12 amino acids. The germline V gene has CDR1 SEHNR and CDR2 FQNEAQ (reference sequence). With 3 bases removed from V and 6 bases from J, the gap between germline ends came to 8 bases. V and J are TRBV7-9 and TRBJ1-2, with TRBD1 as a possible D gene (6 bases). This specimen consisted of peripheral blood, obtained before any cancer treatment. The sequence derives from a man aged 35 to 69 with stage I squamous cell lung carcinoma. The chain's CDR3 is CASSFRGDGYTF. The CDR3 DNA reads as TGTGCCAGCAGCTTCAGGGGCGATGGCTACACCTTC.